This TCR beta chain was profiled in a study of T cells after yellow fever vaccination. Study background: For low cell numbers, libraries were made with SMART-Seq v4 Ultra Low Input.

The CDR3 runs 12 residues. Deletions cut 5 bases from V and 8 bases from J, with 10 bases between. Germline CDR1 SGHTA, CDR2 FQGNSA. TCRdb independently ran MiXCR on the 5' RACE reads; one entry per CDR3 protein. The table has 200,000 to 300,000 distinct CDR3 sequences, around 6.7% seen once. The study's findings and limits: At 96% for CD4 and around 91% for CD8, most primary-vaccination clones showed up again after the booster.

This clonotype was found many times. What it recognizes is unknown. This sequence originates from a man aged 25 to 45 who received the YFV17D yellow fever vaccine. The source material was CD4+ T cells sorted from PBMCs, sampled on the day of the yellow fever booster vaccination. The chain has TRBV7-2 and TRBJ1-5; the D is unclear. The CDR3 here is CASSPKVKPQHF. The CDR3 DNA is TGTGCCAGCAGCCCCAAGGTCAAGCCCCAGCATTTT.